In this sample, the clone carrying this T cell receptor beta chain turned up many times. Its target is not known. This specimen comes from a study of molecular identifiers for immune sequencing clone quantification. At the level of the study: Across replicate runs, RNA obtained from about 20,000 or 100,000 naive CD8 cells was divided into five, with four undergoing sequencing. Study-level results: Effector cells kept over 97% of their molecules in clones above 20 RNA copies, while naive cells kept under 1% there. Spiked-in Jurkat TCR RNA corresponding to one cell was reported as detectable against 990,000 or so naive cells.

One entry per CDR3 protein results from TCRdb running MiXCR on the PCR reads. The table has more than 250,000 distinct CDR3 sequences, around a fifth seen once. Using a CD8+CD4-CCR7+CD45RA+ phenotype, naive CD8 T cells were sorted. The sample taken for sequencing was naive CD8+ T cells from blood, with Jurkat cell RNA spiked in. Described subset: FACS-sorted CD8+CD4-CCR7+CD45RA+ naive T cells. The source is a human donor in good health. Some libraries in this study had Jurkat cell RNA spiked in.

The CDR3 loop reads CASSFGPYNNYGYTF. In nucleotides, the CDR3 is TGTGCCAGCAGTTTTGGACCCTATAATAACTATGGCTACACCTTC. The chain employs TRBV27 and TRBJ1-2; D is unclear. The germline gives CDR1 MNHEY, CDR2 SMNVEV (reference sequence). V lost 3 bases to trimming and J lost 1 base, with 12 bases between them. This CDR3 is built from 15 residues.